Listed below are T cell receptor beta chains from one sample, sequenced in a study of T cell responses to AZD1222 COVID-19 vaccine. This table comes from immunoSEQ multiplex PCR, and its TCRdb copy is limited to in-frame clones, with some not included. This sample has more than 80,000 clones, with around 90% found just once. This specimen consisted of peripheral blood, obtained 28 days after the second AZD1222 dose. The receptors here all came from an adult who received the AZD1222 COVID-19 vaccine. Both conserved end residues are part of each CDR3. The order of the fields is V gene, clone size, J gene, D gene, CDR3 protein, CDR3 DNA. D genes are given only for firm matches. Some rows have no size entry. The others give once, few or many, or a class for an expanded clone.

TRBV4-2	-	TRBJ2-7	-	CASSQVGAGVAYEQYF	TGTGCCAGCAGCCAAGTCGGGGCAGGGGTGGCCTACGAGCAGTACTTC
TRBV10-3	few	TRBJ2-1	-	CAISARDEQFF	TGTGCCATCAGTGCGCGGGATGAGCAGTTCTTC
TRBV9	-	TRBJ2-7	-	CASSVGPGAHQEQYF	TGTGCCAGCAGCGTAGGGCCAGGGGCCCACCAAGAGCAGTACTTC
TRBV27	-	TRBJ1-1	TRBD1	CASSLRGQSTMNTEAFF	TGTGCCAGCAGTTTAAGGGGGCAGAGTACCATGAACACTGAAGCTTTCTTT
TRBV19	-	TRBJ2-5	TRBD2	CASSMASLLAGAQETQYF	TGTGCCAGTAGTATGGCCAGCTTACTAGCGGGGGCTCAAGAGACCCAGTACTTC
TRBV6-8	-	TRBJ1-3	-	CASSARLAVGNTIYF	TGTGCCAGCAGTGCTAGATTGGCAGTTGGAAACACCATATATTTT
TRBV6-5	once	TRBJ2-7	TRBD2	CASSFSGPGTSEQYF	TGTGCCAGCAGTTTTAGCGGGCCGGGGACGTCCGAGCAGTACTTC
TRBV7-3	-	TRBJ1-6	-	CASSLTGTGSNSPLHF	TGTGCCAGCAGCTTAACGGGTACAGGGAGTAATTCACCCCTCCACTTT
TRBV27	-	TRBJ1-2	-	CASKGDSNYGYTF	TGTGCCAGCAAAGGAGACAGCAACTATGGCTACACCTTC
TRBV18	-	TRBJ1-4	-	CASSPNEDSVEKLFF	TGTGCCAGCTCACCAAATGAGGACAGCGTTGAAAAACTGTTTTTT
TRBV4-3	-	TRBJ2-5	-	CASSHKGSETQYF	TGCGCCAGCAGCCATAAAGGCTCGGAGACCCAGTACTTC
TRBV7-2	-	TRBJ2-7	TRBD1	CASSPSTGGAYEQYF	TGTGCCAGCAGCCCATCGACAGGGGGGGCCTACGAGCAGTACTTC
TRBV7-2	-	TRBJ2-1	TRBD2	CASSLAGLAGGMKQNEQFF	TGTGCCAGCAGCTTGGCGGGACTAGCGGGGGGTATGAAGCAAAATGAGCAGTTCTTC
TRBV5-1	-	TRBJ1-1	TRBD1	CASRRDRRGNTEAFF	TGCGCCAGCAGACGGGACAGGCGAGGCAATACTGAAGCTTTCTTT
TRBV6-5	-	TRBJ1-2	-	CASSLGQPNYGYTF	TGTGCCAGCAGTCTAGGACAGCCTAACTATGGCTACACCTTC
TRBV4-3	-	TRBJ1-2	TRBD1	CASSQVGQGIHGYTF	TGCGCCAGCAGCCAAGTAGGACAGGGGATCCATGGCTACACCTTC
TRBV7-9	-	TRBJ2-5	-	CASSSGWGVQETQYF	TGTGCCAGCAGCTCAGGCTGGGGGGTCCAAGAGACCCAGTACTTC
TRBV3-1/TRBV3-2	-	TRBJ2-1	-	CASSLPGNGDEQFF	TGTGCCAGCAGCCTTCCCGGGAATGGAGATGAGCAGTTCTTC
TRBV7-3	-	TRBJ2-2	TRBD1	CASSSRNRGTGELFF	TGTGCCAGCAGCTCTCGGAACAGGGGCACCGGGGAGCTGTTTTTT
TRBV6-1	-	TRBJ1-3	-	CASSELRGENTIYF	TGTGCCAGCAGTGAACTTAGGGGGGAAAACACCATATATTTT
TRBV11-2	-	TRBJ2-1	-	CASSLNFQGREQFF	TGTGCCAGCAGCCTAAACTTCCAGGGCCGGGAGCAGTTCTTC
TRBV11-2	-	TRBJ2-1	TRBD2	CASSLSVAGGRNEQFF	TGTGCCAGCAGCTTAAGTGTAGCGGGGGGTCGGAATGAGCAGTTCTTC
TRBV5-4	-	TRBJ2-1	TRBD1	CASSSRQGRRNEQFF	TGTGCCAGCAGCTCCAGACAGGGGCGGCGCAATGAGCAGTTCTTC
TRBV4-2	once	TRBJ1-1	-	CASSHPDIQGVNTEAFF	TGTGCCAGCAGCCATCCTGACATCCAAGGAGTGAACACTGAAGCTTTCTTT
TRBV9	once	TRBJ1-5	-	CASSLDSNQPQHF	TGTGCCAGCAGCCTTGATAGCAATCAGCCCCAGCATTTT
TRBV2	few	TRBJ2-7	TRBD1	CASSYPGTVAEQYF	TGTGCCAGCAGCTATCCCGGGACAGTAGCCGAGCAGTACTTC
TRBV10-3	-	TRBJ1-1	-	CAISELAAMNTEAFF	TGTGCCATCAGTGAGCTCGCAGCCATGAACACTGAAGCTTTCTTT
TRBV19	-	TRBJ2-4	-	CASSVSELGLAKNIQYF	TGTGCCAGTAGTGTTTCAGAGTTGGGTTTAGCCAAAAACATTCAGTACTTC